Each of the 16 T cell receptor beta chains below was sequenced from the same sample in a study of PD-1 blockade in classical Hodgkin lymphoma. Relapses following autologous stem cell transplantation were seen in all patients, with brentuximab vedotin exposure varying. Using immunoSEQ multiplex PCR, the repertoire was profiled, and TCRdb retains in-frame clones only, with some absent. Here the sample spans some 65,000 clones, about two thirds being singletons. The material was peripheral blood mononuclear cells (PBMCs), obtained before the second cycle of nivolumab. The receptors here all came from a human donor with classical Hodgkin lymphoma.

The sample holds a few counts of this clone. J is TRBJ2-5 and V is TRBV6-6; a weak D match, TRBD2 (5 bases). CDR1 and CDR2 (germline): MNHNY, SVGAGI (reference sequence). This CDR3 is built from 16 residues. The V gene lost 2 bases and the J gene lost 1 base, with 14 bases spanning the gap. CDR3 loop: CASSYVLTGFQETQYF. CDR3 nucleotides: TGTGCCAGCAGTTACGTTTTAACGGGGTTCCAAGAGACCCAGTACTTC.

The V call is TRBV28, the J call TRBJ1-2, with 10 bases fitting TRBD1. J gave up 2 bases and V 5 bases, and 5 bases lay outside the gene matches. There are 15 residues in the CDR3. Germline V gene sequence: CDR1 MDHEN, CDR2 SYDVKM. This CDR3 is CASSPWDRGNYGYTF. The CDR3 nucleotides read TGTGCCAGCAGTCCGTGGGACAGGGGCAACTATGGCTACACCTTC.

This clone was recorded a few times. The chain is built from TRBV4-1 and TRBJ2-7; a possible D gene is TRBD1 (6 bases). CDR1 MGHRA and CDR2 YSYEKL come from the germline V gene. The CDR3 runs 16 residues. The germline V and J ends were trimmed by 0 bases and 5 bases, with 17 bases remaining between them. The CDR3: CASSQDDLGAGDEQYF. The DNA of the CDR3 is TGCGCCAGCAGCCAAGATGACCTTGGGGCAGGGGACGAGCAGTACTTC.

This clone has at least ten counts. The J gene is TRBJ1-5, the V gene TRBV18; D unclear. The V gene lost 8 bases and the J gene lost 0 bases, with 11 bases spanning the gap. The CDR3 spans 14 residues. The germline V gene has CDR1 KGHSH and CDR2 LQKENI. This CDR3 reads CASTDANSNQPQHF. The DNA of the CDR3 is TGTGCCAGCACGGACGCAAATAGCAATCAGCCCCAGCATTTT.

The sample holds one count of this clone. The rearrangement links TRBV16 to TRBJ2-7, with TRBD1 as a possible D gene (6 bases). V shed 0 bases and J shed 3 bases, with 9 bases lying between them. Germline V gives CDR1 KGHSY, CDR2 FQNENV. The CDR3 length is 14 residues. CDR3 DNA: TGTGCCAGCAGCCAATCGGACAGTTTCTACGAGCAGTACTTC. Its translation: CASSQSDSFYEQYF.

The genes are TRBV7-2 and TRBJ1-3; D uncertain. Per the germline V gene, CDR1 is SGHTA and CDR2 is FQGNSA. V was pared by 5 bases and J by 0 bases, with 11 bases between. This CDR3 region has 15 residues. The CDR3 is CASSPSQNSGNTIYF. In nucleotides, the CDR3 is TGTGCCAGCAGCCCCTCACAGAACTCTGGAAACACCATATATTTT.

CDR3 loop: CASSGQGSYNEQFF. In nucleotides, the CDR3 is TGTGCCAGCTCCGGACAGGGCTCCTACAATGAGCAGTTCTTC. V gene TRBV18 combines with J gene TRBJ2-1, with 8 nucleotides matching TRBD1. CDR3 length: 14 amino acids. Losses at the gene ends were 6 bases for V and 0 bases for J; bases not matched to a gene: 1. The germline gives CDR1 KGHSH, CDR2 LQKENI.

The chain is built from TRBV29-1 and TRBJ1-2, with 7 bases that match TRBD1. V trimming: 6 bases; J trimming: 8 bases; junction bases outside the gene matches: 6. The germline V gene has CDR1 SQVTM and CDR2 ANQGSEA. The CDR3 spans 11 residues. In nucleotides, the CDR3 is TGCAGCGTGGATACAGGGGAAGGCTACACCTTC. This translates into CSVDTGEGYTF.

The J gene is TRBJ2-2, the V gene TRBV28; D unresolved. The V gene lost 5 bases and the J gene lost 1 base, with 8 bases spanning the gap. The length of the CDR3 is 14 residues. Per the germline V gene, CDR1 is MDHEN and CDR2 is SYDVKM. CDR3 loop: CASSPQVNTGELFF. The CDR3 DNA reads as TGTGCCAGCAGTCCTCAGGTGAACACCGGGGAGCTGTTTTTT.

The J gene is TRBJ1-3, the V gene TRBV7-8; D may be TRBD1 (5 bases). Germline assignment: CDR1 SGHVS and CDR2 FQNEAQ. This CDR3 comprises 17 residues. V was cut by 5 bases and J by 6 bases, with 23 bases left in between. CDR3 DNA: TGTGCCAGCAGCCTAATGACAGCCTCAAGGGCTGCAAACACCATATATTTT. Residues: CASSLMTASRAANTIYF.

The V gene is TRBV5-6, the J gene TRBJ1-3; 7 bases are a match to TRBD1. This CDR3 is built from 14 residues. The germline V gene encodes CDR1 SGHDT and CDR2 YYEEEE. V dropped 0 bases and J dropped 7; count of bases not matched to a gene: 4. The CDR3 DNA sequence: TGTGCCAGCAGCTTGGGACAGGGATGGAACACCATATATTTT. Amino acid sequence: CASSLGQGWNTIYF.

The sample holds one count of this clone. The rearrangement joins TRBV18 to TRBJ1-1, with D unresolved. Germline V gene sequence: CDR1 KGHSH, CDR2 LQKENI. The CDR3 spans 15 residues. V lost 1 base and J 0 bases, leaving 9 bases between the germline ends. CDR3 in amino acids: CASSPLGSMNTEAFF. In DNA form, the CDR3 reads TGTGCCAGCTCACCACTAGGGTCTATGAACACTGAAGCTTTCTTT.

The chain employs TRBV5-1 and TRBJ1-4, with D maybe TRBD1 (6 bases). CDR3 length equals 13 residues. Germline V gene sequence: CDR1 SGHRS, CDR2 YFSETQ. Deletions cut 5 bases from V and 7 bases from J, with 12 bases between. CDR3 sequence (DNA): TGCGCCAGCAGTCAGGGGAAAGGTGAAAAACTGTTTTTT. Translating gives CASSQGKGEKLFF.

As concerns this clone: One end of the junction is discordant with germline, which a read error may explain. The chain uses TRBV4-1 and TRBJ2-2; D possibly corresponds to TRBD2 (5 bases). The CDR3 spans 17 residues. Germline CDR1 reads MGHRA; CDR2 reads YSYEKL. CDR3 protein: CANSQAPWTSNTGELFF. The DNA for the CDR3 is TGCGCCAACAGCCAAGCCCCTTGGACTTCGAACACCGGGGAGCTGTTTTTT.

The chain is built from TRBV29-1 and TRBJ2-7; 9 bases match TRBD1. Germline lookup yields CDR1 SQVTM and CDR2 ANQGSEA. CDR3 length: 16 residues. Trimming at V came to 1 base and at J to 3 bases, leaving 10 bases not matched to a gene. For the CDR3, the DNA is TGCAGCGTTGAAGGGGGGACAGGGTATGAAAACTACGAGCAGTACTTC. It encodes CSVEGGTGYENYEQYF.

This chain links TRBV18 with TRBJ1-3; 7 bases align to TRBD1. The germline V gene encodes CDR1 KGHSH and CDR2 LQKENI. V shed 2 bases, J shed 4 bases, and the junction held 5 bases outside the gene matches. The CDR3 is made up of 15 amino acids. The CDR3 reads CASSPTTGYGNTIYF. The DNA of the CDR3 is TGTGCCAGCTCACCAACGACAGGGTACGGAAACACCATATATTTT.